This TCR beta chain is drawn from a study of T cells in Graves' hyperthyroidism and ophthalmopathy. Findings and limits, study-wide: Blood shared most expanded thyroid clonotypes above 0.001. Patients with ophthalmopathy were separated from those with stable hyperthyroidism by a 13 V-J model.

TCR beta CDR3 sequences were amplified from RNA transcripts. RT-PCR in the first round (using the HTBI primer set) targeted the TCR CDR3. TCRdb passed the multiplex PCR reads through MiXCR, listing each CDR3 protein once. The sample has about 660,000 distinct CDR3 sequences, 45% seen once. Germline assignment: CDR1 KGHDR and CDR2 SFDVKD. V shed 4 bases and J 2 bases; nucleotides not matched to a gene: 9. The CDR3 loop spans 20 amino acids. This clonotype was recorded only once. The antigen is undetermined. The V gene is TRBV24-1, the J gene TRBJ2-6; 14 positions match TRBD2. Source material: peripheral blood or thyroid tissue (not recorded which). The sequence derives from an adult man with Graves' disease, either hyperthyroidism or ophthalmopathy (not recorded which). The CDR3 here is CATSDSGLAGEGTGANVLTF. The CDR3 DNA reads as TGTGCCACCAGTGACTCGGGACTAGCGGGAGAGGGGACTGGGGCCAACGTCCTGACTTTC.